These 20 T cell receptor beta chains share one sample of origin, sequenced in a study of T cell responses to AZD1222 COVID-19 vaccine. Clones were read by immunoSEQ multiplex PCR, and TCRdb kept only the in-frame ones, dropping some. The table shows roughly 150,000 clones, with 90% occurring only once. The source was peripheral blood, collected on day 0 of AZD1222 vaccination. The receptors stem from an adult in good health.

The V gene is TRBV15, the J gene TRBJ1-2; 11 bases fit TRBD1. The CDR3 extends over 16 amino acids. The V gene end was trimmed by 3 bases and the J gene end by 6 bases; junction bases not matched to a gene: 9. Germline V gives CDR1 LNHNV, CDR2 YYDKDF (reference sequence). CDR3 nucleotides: TGTGCCACCAGCAGTGGTATAGGACAGGGGGCGAATGGCTACACCTTC. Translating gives CATSSGIGQGANGYTF.

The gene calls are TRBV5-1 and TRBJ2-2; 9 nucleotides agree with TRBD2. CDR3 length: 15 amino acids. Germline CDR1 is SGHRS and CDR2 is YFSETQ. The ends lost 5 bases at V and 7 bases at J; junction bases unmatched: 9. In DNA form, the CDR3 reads TGCGCCAGCAGAAGGGAGCGGGAGGTGGTCGGGGAGCTGTTTTTT. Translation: CASRREREVVGELFF.

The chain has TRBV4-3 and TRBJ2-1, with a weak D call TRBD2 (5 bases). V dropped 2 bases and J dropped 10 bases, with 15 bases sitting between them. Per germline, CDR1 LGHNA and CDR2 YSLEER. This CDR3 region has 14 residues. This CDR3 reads CASSQINEGAEQFF. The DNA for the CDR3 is TGCGCCAGCAGCCAAATCAACGAGGGCGCGGAGCAGTTCTTC.

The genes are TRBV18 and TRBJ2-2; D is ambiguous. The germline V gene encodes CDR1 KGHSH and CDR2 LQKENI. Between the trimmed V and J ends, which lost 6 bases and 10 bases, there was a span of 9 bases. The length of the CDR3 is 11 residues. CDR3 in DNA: TGTGCCAGCTCCCGGTTGGAGGAGCTGTTTTTT. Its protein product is CASSRLEELFF.

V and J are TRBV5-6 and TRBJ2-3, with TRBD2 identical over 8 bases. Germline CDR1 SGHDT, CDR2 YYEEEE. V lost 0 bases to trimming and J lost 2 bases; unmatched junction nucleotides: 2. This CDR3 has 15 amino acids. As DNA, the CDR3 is TGTGCCAGCAGCTTGGAAGCGGGAGCCACAGATACGCAGTATTTT. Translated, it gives CASSLEAGATDTQYF.

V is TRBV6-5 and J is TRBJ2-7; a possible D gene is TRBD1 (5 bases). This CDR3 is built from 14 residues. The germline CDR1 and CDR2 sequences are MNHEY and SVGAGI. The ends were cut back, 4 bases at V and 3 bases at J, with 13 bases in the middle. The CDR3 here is CASSLSDTYYEQYF. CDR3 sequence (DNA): TGTGCCAGCAGTTTGTCGGACACCTACTACGAGCAGTACTTC.

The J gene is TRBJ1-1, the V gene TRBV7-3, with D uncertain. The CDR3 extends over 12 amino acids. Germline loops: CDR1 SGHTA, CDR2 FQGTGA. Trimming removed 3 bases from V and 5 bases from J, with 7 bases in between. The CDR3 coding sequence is TGTGCCAGCAGCTTCCCGGGGACTGAAGCTTTCTTT. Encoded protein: CASSFPGTEAFF.

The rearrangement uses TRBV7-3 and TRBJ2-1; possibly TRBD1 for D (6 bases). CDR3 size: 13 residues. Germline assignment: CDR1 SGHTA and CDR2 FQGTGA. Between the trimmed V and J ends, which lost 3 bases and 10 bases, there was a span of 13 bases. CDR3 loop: CASSFGWGLEQFF. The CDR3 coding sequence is TGTGCCAGCAGCTTTGGATGGGGGCTCGAGCAGTTCTTC.

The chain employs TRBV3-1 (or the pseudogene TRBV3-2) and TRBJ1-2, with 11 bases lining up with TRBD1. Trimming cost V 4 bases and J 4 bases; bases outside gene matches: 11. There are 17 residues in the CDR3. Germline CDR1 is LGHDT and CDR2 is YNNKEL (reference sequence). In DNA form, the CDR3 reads TGTGCCAGCAGCCTACGGACAGGGGGCGCATATGGCTATGGCTACACCTTC. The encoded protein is CASSLRTGGAYGYGYTF.

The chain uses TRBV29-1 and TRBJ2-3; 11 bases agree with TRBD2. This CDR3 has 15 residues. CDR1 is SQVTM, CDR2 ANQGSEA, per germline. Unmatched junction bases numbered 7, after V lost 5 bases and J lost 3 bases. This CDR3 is CSVLRLAGMTDTQYF. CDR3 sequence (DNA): TGCAGCGTTCTCAGACTAGCGGGAATGACAGATACGCAGTATTTT.

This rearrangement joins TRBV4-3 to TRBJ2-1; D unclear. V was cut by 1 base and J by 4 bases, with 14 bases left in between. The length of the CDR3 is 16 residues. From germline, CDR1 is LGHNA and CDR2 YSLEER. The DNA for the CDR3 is TGCGCCAGCAGCCAAGCGCAAGAGGCCCAGTACAATGAGCAGTTCTTC. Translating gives CASSQAQEAQYNEQFF.

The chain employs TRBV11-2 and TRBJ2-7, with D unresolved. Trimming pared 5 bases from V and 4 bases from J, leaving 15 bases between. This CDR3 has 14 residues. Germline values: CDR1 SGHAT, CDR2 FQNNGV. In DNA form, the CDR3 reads TGTGCCAGCAGCGATAGGAATAGCTTTTACGAGCAGTACTTC. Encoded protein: CASSDRNSFYEQYF. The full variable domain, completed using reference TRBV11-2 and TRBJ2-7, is EAGVAQSPRYKIIEKRQSVAFWCNPISGHATLYWYQQILGQGPKLLIQFQNNGVVDDSQLPKDRFSAERLKGVDSTLKIQPAKLEDSAVYLCASSDRNSFYEQYFGPGTRLTVT.

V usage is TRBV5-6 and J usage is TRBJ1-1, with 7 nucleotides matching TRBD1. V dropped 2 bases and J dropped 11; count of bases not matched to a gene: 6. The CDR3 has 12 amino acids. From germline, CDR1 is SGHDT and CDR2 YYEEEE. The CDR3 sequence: CASSLPNRGAFF. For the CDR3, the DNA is TGTGCCAGCAGCTTACCCAACAGGGGCGCTTTCTTT.

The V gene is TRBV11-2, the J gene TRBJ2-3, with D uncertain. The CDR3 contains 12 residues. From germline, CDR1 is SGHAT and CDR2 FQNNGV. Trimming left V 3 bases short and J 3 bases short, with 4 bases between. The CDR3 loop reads CASSFFTDTQYF. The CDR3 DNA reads TGTGCCAGCAGCTTTTTTACAGATACGCAGTATTTT.

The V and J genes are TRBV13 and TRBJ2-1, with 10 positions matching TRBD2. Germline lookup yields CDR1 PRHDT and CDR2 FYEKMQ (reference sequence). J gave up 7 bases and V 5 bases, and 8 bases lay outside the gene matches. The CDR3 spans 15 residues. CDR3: CASSPLAGEKNEQFF. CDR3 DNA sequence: TGTGCCAGCAGCCCTCTAGCGGGAGAGAAGAATGAGCAGTTCTTC. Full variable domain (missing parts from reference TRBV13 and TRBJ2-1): AAGVIQSPRHLIKEKRETATLKCYPIPRHDTVYWYQQGPGQDPQFLISFYEKMQSDKGSIPDRFSAQQFSDYHSELNMSSLELGDSALYFCASSPLAGEKNEQFFGPGTRLTVL.

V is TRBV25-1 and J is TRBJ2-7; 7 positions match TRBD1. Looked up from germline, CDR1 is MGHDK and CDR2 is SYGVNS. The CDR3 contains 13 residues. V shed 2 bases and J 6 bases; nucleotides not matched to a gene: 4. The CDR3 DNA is TGTGCCAGCAGTGAAGGGGACAGCGGCGAGCAGTACTTC. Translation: CASSEGDSGEQYF.

The CDR3 coding sequence is TGTGCCAGCAGCCAAGACCGACGACTGTTTTTT. Translated: CASSQDRRLFF. V gene TRBV14 combines with J gene TRBJ1-4, with D hard to call. Germline V CDR1 and CDR2: SGHDN, FVKESK. This CDR3 region has 11 residues. The V end lost 0 bases, the J end lost 13 bases, and 6 bases lay between the germline ends.

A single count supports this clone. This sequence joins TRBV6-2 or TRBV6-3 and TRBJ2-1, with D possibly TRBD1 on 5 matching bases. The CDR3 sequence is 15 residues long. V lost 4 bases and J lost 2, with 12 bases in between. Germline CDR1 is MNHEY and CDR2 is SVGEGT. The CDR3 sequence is CASSFPRGTYNEQFF. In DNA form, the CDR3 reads TGTGCCAGCAGTTTCCCTAGGGGTACCTACAATGAGCAGTTCTTC.

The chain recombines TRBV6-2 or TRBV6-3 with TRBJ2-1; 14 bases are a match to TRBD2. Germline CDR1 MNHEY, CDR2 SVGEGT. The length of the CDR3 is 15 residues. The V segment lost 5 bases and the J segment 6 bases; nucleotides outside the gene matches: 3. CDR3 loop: CASSKGTSGSNEQFF. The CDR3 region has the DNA TGTGCCAGCAGTAAGGGGACTAGCGGGAGCAATGAGCAGTTCTTC.

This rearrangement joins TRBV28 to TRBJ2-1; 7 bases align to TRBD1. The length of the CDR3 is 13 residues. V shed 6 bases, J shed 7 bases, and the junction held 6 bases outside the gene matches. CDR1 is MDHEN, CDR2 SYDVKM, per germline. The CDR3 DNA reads TGTGCCAGCAGACCTGACAGGGATAATGAGCAGTTCTTC. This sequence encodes CASRPDRDNEQFF.